This T cell receptor (beta chain) came from a study of blood T cell repertoires in COVID-19. The V gene lost 1 base and the J gene lost 6 bases, with 12 bases spanning the gap. The CDR3 extends over 14 amino acids. CDR1 MNHEY and CDR2 SMNVEV come from the germline V gene (reference sequence). Here immunoSEQ multiplex PCR was the method, and the copy in TCRdb shows in-frame clones only, minus some. The data show roughly 300,000 clones, about 90% seen once. Sequencing input: PBMCs or T cells enriched from blood (not recorded which). This clonotype was obtained from a woman in her 30s who had recovered from COVID-19. The chain employs TRBV27 and TRBJ1-1, with a weak D call TRBD1 (5 bases). The CDR3 protein is CASSLFYSQAEAFF. In nucleotides, the CDR3 is TGTGCCAGCAGTTTATTTTATTCACAGGCTGAAGCTTTCTTT.